This T cell receptor (beta chain) originates from a study of response to subunit inactivated influenza vaccine. From the RT-PCR reads, TCRdb called clonotypes with MiXCR, one entry per CDR3 protein. The sample has roughly 700,000 distinct CDR3 sequences, 14% seen once. Unmatched junction bases numbered 8, after V lost 5 bases and J lost 4 bases. Germline loops: CDR1 MDHEN, CDR2 SYDVKM. The CDR3 has 16 amino acids. This clonotype originated in a man aged 50 to 59 who received an inactivated influenza vaccine. Sample: PBMCs from blood, taken 14 to 15 days before vaccination. J is TRBJ1-5 and V is TRBV28; the match to TRBD1 covers 10 bases. CDR3 region: CASSEAGTGENQPQHF. CDR3 DNA: TGTGCCAGCAGTGAAGCCGGGACAGGGGAGAATCAGCCCCAGCATTTT.